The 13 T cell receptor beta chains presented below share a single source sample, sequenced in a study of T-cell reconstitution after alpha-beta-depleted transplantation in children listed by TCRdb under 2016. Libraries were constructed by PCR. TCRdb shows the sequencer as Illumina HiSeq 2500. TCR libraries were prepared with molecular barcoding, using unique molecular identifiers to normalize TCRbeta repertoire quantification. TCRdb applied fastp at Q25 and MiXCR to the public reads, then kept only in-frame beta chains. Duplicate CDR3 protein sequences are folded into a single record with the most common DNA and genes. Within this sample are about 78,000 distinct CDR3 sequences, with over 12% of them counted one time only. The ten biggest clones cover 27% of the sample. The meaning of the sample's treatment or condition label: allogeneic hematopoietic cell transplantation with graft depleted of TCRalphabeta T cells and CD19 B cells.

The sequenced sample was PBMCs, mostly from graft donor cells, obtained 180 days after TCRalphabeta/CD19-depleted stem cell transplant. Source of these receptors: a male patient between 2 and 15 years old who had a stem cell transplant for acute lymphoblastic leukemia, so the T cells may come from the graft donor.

This CDR3 is CASAIVHNEQFF. The CDR3 DNA reads as TGTGCCAGCGCTATCGTGCACAATGAGCAGTTCTTC. The chain uses TRBV5-4 and TRBJ2-1; no reliable D call. This CDR3 is 12 amino acids long. Germline values: CDR1 SGHNT, CDR2 YYREEE (reference sequence). V shed 7 bases and J shed 5 bases, with 10 bases lying between them.

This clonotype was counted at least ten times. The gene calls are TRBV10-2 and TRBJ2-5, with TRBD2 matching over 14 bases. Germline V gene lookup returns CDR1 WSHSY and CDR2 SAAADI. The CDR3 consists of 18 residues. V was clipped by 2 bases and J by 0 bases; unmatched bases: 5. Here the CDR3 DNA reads TGCGCCAGCAGTGAGCCGGGACTAGCGGGGGATTACCAAGAGACCCAGTACTTC. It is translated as CASSEPGLAGDYQETQYF.

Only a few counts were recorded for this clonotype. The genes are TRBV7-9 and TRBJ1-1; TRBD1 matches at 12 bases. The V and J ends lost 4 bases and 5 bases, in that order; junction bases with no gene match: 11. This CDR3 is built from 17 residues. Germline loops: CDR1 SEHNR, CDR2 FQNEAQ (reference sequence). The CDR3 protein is CASSSSGTGGFRTEAFF. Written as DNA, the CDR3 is TGTGCCAGCAGCTCGTCCGGGACAGGGGGCTTCAGAACTGAAGCTTTCTTT.

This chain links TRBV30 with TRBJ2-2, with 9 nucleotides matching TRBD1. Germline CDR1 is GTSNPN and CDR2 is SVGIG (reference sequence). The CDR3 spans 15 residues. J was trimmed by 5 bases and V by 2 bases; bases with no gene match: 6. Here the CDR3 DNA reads TGTGCCTGGAGTTCGCCGGGACAGGGAACCGGGGAGCTGTTTTTT. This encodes CAWSSPGQGTGELFF.

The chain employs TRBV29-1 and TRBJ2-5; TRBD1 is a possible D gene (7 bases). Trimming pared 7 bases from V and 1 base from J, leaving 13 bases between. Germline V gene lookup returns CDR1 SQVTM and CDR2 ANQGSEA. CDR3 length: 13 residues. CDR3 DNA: TGCAGCGCGTGGAGGGGGCCCCAAGAGACCCAGTACTTC. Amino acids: CSAWRGPQETQYF. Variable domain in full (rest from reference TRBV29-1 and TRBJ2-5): SAVISQKPSRDICQRGTSLTIQCQVDSQVTMMFWYRQQPGQSLTLIATANQGSEATYESGFVIDKFPISRPNLTFSTLTVSNMSPEDSSIYLCSAWRGPQETQYFGPGTRLLVL.

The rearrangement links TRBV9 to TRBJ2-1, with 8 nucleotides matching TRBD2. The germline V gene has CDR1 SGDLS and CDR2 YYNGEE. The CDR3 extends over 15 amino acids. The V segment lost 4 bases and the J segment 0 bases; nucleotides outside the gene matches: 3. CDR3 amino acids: CASSTSGRSYNEQFF. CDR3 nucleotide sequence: TGTGCCAGCAGCACTAGCGGTCGCTCCTACAATGAGCAGTTCTTC.

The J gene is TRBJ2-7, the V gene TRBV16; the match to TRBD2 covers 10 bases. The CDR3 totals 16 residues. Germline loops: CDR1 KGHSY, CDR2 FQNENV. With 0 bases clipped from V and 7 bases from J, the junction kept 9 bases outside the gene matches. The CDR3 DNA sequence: TGTGCCAGCAGCCAATCCGGGCTAGCGGGAGCGGGAGAGCAGTACTTC. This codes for CASSQSGLAGAGEQYF.

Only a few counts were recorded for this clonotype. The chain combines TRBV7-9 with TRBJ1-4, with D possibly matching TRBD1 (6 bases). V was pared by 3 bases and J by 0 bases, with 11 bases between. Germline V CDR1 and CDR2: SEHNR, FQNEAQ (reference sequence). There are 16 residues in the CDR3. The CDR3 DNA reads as TGTGCCAGCAGCTTCCTCAACAGGGCAACTAATGAAAAACTGTTTTTT. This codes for CASSFLNRATNEKLFF.

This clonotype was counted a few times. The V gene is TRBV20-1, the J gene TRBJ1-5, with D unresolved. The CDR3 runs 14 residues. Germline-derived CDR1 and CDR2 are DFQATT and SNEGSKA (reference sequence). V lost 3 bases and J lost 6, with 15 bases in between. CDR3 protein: CSASIPSSGQPQHF. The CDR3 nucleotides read TGCAGTGCTAGCATCCCATCGTCGGGTCAGCCCCAGCATTTT.

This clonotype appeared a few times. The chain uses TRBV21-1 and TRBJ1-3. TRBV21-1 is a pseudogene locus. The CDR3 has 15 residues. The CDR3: CASSLINSCRYTIYF. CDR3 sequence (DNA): TGTGCCAGTTCATTAATCAACAGTTGTAGATACACCATATATTTT.

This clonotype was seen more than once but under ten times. The CDR3 loop reads CASSGGELGKNIQYF. In nucleotides, the CDR3 is TGCGCCAGCAGCGGGGGAGAGTTAGGCAAAAACATTCAGTACTTC. The chain employs TRBV5-1 and TRBJ2-4; possibly TRBD1 or TRBD2 for D (5 bases each). Germline CDR1 reads SGHRS; CDR2 reads YFSETQ. CDR3 length equals 15 residues. Trimming pared 4 bases from V and 3 bases from J, leaving 14 bases between. The full variable domain, with the rest looked up from reference TRBV5-1 and TRBJ2-4, is KAGVTQTPRYLIKTRGQQVTLSCSPISGHRSVSWYQQTPGQGLQFLFEYFSETQRNKGNFPGRFSGRQFSNSRSEMNVSTLELGDSALYLCASSGGELGKNIQYFGAGTRLSVL.

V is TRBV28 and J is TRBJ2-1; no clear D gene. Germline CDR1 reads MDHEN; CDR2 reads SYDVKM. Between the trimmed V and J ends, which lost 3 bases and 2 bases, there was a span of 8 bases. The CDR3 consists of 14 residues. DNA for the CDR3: TGTGCCAGCAGTTTGAGAGGACCCTACAATGAGCAGTTCTTC. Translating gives CASSLRGPYNEQFF.

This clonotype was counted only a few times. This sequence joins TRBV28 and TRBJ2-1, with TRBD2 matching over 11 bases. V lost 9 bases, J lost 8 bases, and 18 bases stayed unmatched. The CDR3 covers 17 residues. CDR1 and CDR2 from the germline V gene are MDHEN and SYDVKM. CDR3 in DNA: TGTGCCAGTTCAAGACTAGCGGGGCGATATTATAATGATGAGCAGTTCTTC. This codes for CASSRLAGRYYNDEQFF.